This paragraph covers one T cell receptor beta chain sequence. Per the authors' pipeline: Amplification from reference gene primers served as the basis for estimated nucleated cell counts. TCRdb's table, derived via immunoSEQ multiplex PCR, lists solely in-frame clones and lacks some. V and J calls and clone size come straight from that table; D and trimming were deduced from the DNA. The repertoire includes roughly 130,000 clones, about 80% of them detected once, and roughly 10% sits in the top ten. These data originate in a study of blood T cell repertoires in COVID-19. As for the study in general: Acute and convalescent COVID-19 specimens originated in the United States, Italy and Spain. PBMCs, B-cell-depleted T cells, or T cells provided the cDNA or gDNA that made up the material.

This CDR3 comprises 16 residues. Germline V lookup: CDR1 KGHDR, CDR2 SFDVKD. V was pared by 3 bases and J by 6 bases, with 16 bases between. The rearrangement links TRBV24-1 to TRBJ2-2, with a tentative D call TRBD1 (6 bases). The sequence came from a man aged 40-55 years with active or convalescent COVID-19. Sample: peripheral blood. Written as DNA, the CDR3 is TGTGCCACCAGTGATAGGGCAACAGGGTTTCCCGGGGAGCTGTTTTTT. This gives the protein CATSDRATGFPGELFF.